The entry below describes one T cell receptor beta chain. Its antigen remains unknown. This CDR3 has 14 amino acids. Germline V gives CDR1 SNHLY, CDR2 FYNNEI. The germline V and J ends were trimmed by 1 base and 4 bases, with 10 bases remaining between them. This entry is derived from a study of shared clonotypes between healthy human individuals. General study points: Lower generation probabilities were found for non-shared clonotypes than for those shared by all four donors.

Assay execution proceeded at the deep level. The data were produced by immunoSEQ multiplex PCR, yet TCRdb's version contains in-frame clones alone and is incomplete. The sample has 600,000 to 750,000 clones, just under 75% seen once; the top ten hold more than 1.5%. Sample: memory CD4+ T cells sorted from blood. The subset was: CD45RA-negative fraction. V usage is TRBV2 and J usage is TRBJ1-2; D is unclear. The origin of this receptor is a woman in her twenties or thirties in good health. CDR3 sequence: CASSEGRNRYGYTF. CDR3 nucleotide sequence: TGTGCCAGCAGTGAAGGCAGAAATCGCTATGGCTACACCTTC. The entire variable domain, with the rest obtained from reference TRBV2 and TRBJ1-2, is as follows: EPEVTQTPSHQVTQMGQEVILRCVPISNHLYFYWYRQILGQKVEFLVSFYNNEISEKSEIFDDQFSVERPDGSNFTLKIRSTKLEDSAMYFCASSEGRNRYGYTFGSGTRLTVV.